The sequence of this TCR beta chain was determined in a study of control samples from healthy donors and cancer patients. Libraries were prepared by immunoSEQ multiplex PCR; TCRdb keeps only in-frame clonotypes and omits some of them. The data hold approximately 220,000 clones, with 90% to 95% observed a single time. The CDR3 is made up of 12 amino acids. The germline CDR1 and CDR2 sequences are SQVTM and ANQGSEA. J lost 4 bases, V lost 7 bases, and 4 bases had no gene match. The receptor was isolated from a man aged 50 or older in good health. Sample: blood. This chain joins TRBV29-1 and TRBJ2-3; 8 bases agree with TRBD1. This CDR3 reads CSDATGADTQYF. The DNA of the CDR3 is TGCAGCGATGCGACAGGGGCAGATACGCAGTATTTT.